This is a list of T cell receptor beta chains from one sample in a study of T cell responses to AZD1222 COVID-19 vaccine. The protocol was immunoSEQ multiplex PCR, while the TCRdb copy is restricted to in-frame clones and leaves out a portion. The data show around 180,000 clones, with 70% to 90% seen just once and roughly 26% held by the top ten. The source material was peripheral blood, sampled 28 days after the second AZD1222 dose. The receptor set was obtained from an adult who received the AZD1222 COVID-19 vaccine. CDR3s include the opening cysteine and the closing phenylalanine or tryptophan. Each record gives: J gene, V gene, D gene, clone size, CDR3 DNA, CDR3 protein. D genes are given only for firm matches. The listing skips clone size in some rows; elsewhere it reads once, few, many or a size class.

TRBJ2-3	TRBV19	NA	NA	TGTGCCAGTAGTATGAACACAGTAGCCAGCACAGATACGCAGTATTTT	CASSMNTVASTDTQYF
TRBJ1-4	TRBV24-1	NA	NA	TGTGCCACCAGTGAGGGGGAAAGGGAAAAACTGTTTTTT	CATSEGEREKLFF
TRBJ1-1	TRBV9	NA	once	TGTGCCAGCAGCCGACGGGGGGAGGAGGGGGCTGAAGCTTTCTTT	CASSRRGEEGAEAFF
TRBJ2-3	TRBV14	NA	few	TGTGCCAGCAGCCAAGCTTTTCTCACAGATACGCAGTATTTT	CASSQAFLTDTQYF
TRBJ2-7	TRBV7-3	TRBD1	NA	TGTGCCAGCAGCTTATTGACAGGGGGGACCTACGAGCAGTACTTC	CASSLLTGGTYEQYF
TRBJ2-2	TRBV5-6	NA	NA	TGTGCCAGCAGCTTTAGGTTAGGGGGCACCGGGGAGCTGTTTTTT	CASSFRLGGTGELFF
TRBJ2-3	TRBV7-3	TRBD2	NA	TGTGCCAGCAGCTTAAAAGGACTAGCGGGCACAGATACGCAGTATTTT	CASSLKGLAGTDTQYF
TRBJ2-5	TRBV3-1/TRBV3-2	NA	NA	TGTGCCAGCAGCCGGGGGTTACAAGAGACCCAGTACTTC	CASSRGLQETQYF
TRBJ2-7	TRBV10-3	TRBD2	NA	TGTGCCATCAGGGGTAGCGGGAGAAGTCGGTTCGACGAGCAGTACTTC	CAIRGSGRSRFDEQYF
TRBJ2-5	TRBV7-2	NA	NA	TGTGCCAGCAGCTCCCTAGCATCCAGGGCCCAGTACTTC	CASSSLASRAQYF
TRBJ1-2	TRBV9	NA	NA	TGTGCCAGCAGCCTCCGGGCCTCACCCGACGGCTACACCTTC	CASSLRASPDGYTF
TRBJ2-3	TRBV4-2	NA	NA	TGTGCCAGCAGCCAGTTAGGCACAGATACGCAGTATTTT	CASSQLGTDTQYF
TRBJ2-4	TRBV28	TRBD1	NA	TGTGCCAGCAGTTCGACAGGGATGGACATTCAGTACTTC	CASSSTGMDIQYF
TRBJ2-1	TRBV7-2	TRBD2	NA	TGTGCCAGCAGCGAATTGGGACTAGCGGGGAGCGAGCAGTTCTTC	CASSELGLAGSEQFF
TRBJ2-3	TRBV11-2	NA	few	TGTGCCAGCAGCCTAAGGGCTGTAGATACGCAGTATTTT	CASSLRAVDTQYF
TRBJ2-7	TRBV12-1	NA	once	TGTGCCAGCAGCTTTTCCAGAGCCTACGAGCAGTACTTC	CASSFSRAYEQYF
TRBJ2-3	TRBV7-3	TRBD1	NA	TGTGCCAGCAGCCACACAGGGGGCGGAACAGATACGCAGTATTTT	CASSHTGGGTDTQYF
TRBJ2-1	TRBV6-4	TRBD2	NA	TGTGCCAGCAAGGCTAGCGGGAGCAGCGATGAGCAGTTCTTC	CASKASGSSDEQFF
TRBJ2-5	TRBV12-3/TRBV12-4	NA	NA	TGTGCCAGCAGTTTGGGGGATGGGGAGACCCAGTACTTC	CASSLGDGETQYF
TRBJ2-2	TRBV7-7	NA	NA	TGTGCTAGCAGCTTAGGAACGGCCACCGGGGAGCTGTTTTTT	CASSLGTATGELFF
TRBJ1-5	TRBV5-3	NA	NA	TGTGCCAGAAGCTTGGCGGGGTTCAGGGAAAGCAATCAGCCCCAGCATTTT	CARSLAGFRESNQPQHF
TRBJ2-2	TRBV13	NA	NA	TGTGCCAGCAGCTCCATCGTCCTAGCGAGGGGGGAGCTGTTTTTT	CASSSIVLARGELFF
TRBJ2-3	TRBV7-7	NA	NA	TGTGCTAGCAGCCCGGGAGCAGGGATTGCAGATACGCAGTATTTT	CASSPGAGIADTQYF
TRBJ2-2	TRBV7-9	TRBD1	NA	TGTGCCAGCAGCACCGGACAGGGAAGCACCGGGGAGCTGTTTTTT	CASSTGQGSTGELFF
TRBJ2-2	TRBV9	TRBD2	NA	TGTGCCAGCAGCGTAGTGTCTAGCGGGAGTGGGGAGCTGTTTTTT	CASSVVSSGSGELFF
TRBJ2-7	TRBV4-3	TRBD1	NA	TGCGCCAGCAGCCGGGACAGGGGGCCTTACGAGCAGTACTTC	CASSRDRGPYEQYF
TRBJ2-2	TRBV7-2	TRBD2	NA	TGTGCCAGCAGCCGGACTAGCGGTATTGGGGGCGGGGAGCTGTTTTTT	CASSRTSGIGGGELFF
TRBJ2-7	TRBV3-1/TRBV3-2	NA	once	TGTGCCAGCAGCCCTCGGGACTCCTCCTACGAGCAGTACTTC	CASSPRDSSYEQYF
TRBJ2-7	TRBV21-1	NA	NA	TGTGCCAGCAACGCGGTGACCGGGACAGACCCCTTCGAGCAGTACTTC	CASNAVTGTDPFEQYF
TRBJ2-1	TRBV19	NA	NA	TGTGCCAGCAAGTTGGCGGGCGAGCAGTTCTTC	CASKLAGEQFF